This T cell receptor (beta chain) was profiled in a study of cytomegalovirus exposure and HLA in healthy donors (dated by TCRdb to 2015 to 2018). For the wider study: According to an earlier analysis of 587 of the donors, 150 million to 200 million T cells yielded roughly 100 million unique TCR beta sequences and about 300 Gb of sequence data. Of the 398 genotyped donors, about 84% fell in the genetic ancestry cluster associated with self-reported Caucasian donors. All discovery cohort repertoires had been generated using a single sequencing platform. Typing coverage differed by locus: A, B, C, DRB1 and DQB1 were typed in about 629-630 donors, DQA1 in 522, DPA1 in over 600, and DPB1 in just under 490. Both class I and class II loci were covered by HLA typing, at four-digit resolution. An earlier analysis of more than 450 of the donors used high-throughput TCR beta sequencing to judge whether each TCR beta V gene segment behaved as functional or pseudogenic. About 330 gigabases of sequencing data and around 90 million unique TCR sequences made up an early release that covered nearly 650 HLA-typed donors. Along with the roughly 710-subject first cohort, a separate validation cohort of around 120 different subjects was used. The study was designed to test whether signatures of past pathogen exposure could be identified by cataloging public T cell receptors. The study profiled the T cell repertoires of hundreds of subjects by immunosequencing and related them to cytomegalovirus serostatus. Genome-wide SNP genotypes for about 65% of the 666 donors were used in a later genetic analysis, which treated that subset as a discovery cohort. The later analysis used no new phenotypic data to find candidate immune exposures, relying instead on TCR beta sequences and their occurrence across donors. Donor age, sex, ethnicity and CMV serostatus were collected together with the repertoire data. The study combined high-throughput TCR immunosequencing, statistical association of individual TCRs with disease status, and machine learning to predict cytomegalovirus infection status. On average, around 230,000 unique TCR beta nucleotide sequences were sequenced per donor among fewer than 500 genotyped donors of the cohort, with around 19% of those sequences being non-productive. In a later analysis, previously published TCR beta repertoires from 600 to 850 donors were re-analyzed and high-resolution HLA genotyping was added so that TCR occurrence patterns could be studied. Because of strong linkage in the cohort, 4 to 6 DR-DQ haplotypes were treated as single units for association and clustering. The research as a whole found: The authors suggested that the approach could potentially be generalized to other disease states and immunological phenotypes. V-gene and J-gene trimming of TCR beta chains was associated with a missense DCLRE1C variant in a later genetic analysis, and the association was replicated in an independent cohort. For the cohort, immune exposure information was limited to CMV serostatus. A total of some 180 TCR beta chains were listed by the study as associated with cytomegalovirus. Because HLA typing was unavailable for some donors at each locus, only the typed subset was used in association tests. A further reported finding was that TCR beta sequences accurately predicted the HLA-A and HLA-B alleles for most subjects in the first cohort. When HLA alleles, especially DR and DQ, strongly co-occurred, attributing TCR associations to individual alleles was difficult. The earlier analysis of 587 of the donors excluded roughly 16 rarely observed V segments, including chromosome 9 orphons, because counts were too low. Presence/absence analyses assumed roughly uniform sequencing depth across donors, an assumption that may not hold. Correlated functional status among segregating V segments might be attributable to linkage disequilibrium, but an unknown experimental factor could not be ruled out. In vitro tests confirmed that a few of the cytomegalovirus-associated TCR beta chains recognize cytomegalovirus antigens. Cytomegalovirus status was reported to be diagnosed by the classifier with high specificity and sensitivity in both the original and validation cohorts. In a later analysis, the rate of TCR association differed among HLA loci, with DRB1 alleles having the most associated TCRs and HLA-C alleles having the fewest. According to a later analysis, most CMV-associated TCR beta chains appeared to be HLA-restricted, and the HLA associations seemed to be driven largely by CMV exposure. In a later analysis, HLA-associated TCR beta chains showed more clonal expansion and lower generation probabilities than non-associated chains that were equally common. Specific HLA alleles were associated with over 15,000 TCR beta sequences at a false discovery rate of 0.05 in a later analysis. The cohort was sequenced for TCR beta chains only, and without alpha or paired-chain data the features that could be detected were limited. A cluster of highly shared sequence variants was judged likely to represent a technical artifact of the sequencing pipeline. Across donors, most TCR sequences were observed very rarely, whereas some public TCRs were present in many individuals. In a later genetic analysis, fewer N-insertions in productive TCRs were reported among donors in an Asian-associated ancestry cluster than the approximately 670-donor mean. An earlier analysis of 450 to 750 of the donors showed that most TCR beta V segments appeared in productive rearrangements either about 90% or about 30% of the time, which broadly matched IMGT annotations. In a later analysis, several top co-occurrence clusters were reported to appear linked to parvovirus B19, influenza, CMV and Epstein-Barr virus.

About this clone: Its antigen is still unknown. No much larger clonotype is one base removed from it; base qualities were not supplied.

Libraries were constructed by the immunoSEQ multiplex PCR assay. A mixture of 60 forward primers for TCR Vbeta segments and 13 reverse primers for TCR Jbeta segments was used in the multiplex PCR. The CDR3 region of rearranged TCR beta genes was amplified from genomic DNA with a multiplex PCR assay. Amplified TCR beta libraries were sequenced as 87-base-pair reads on the Illumina HiSeq System. In the source study's methods: Across the 500 to 750 repertoires, a later analysis counted tens of millions of unique TCR beta chains, 9.5 million to 12 million of which were shared by at least two donors. Raw reads were error-corrected and collapsed into unique sequences with a nearest-neighbor algorithm that merged closely related sequences to remove PCR and sequencing errors. CDR3 sequences were aligned to IMGT reference sequences to assign V, D and J gene segments. For a sequence to be retained, a match of at least six nucleotides to both a V gene segment and a J gene segment was required. Rearrangements were called productive when the CDR3 lacked stop codons and stayed in frame with V and J; all others were non-productive. Following IMGT convention, CDR3 was defined as the stretch from the second conserved V-encoded cysteine up to the conserved J-encoded phenylalanine. The earlier analysis of fewer than 700 of the donors excluded sequences that lacked an unambiguous match to a single V gene segment. An earlier analysis of several hundred of the donors called V segments functional above 56.7% productive rearrangements and segregating when the between-donor standard deviation exceeded 5%. A statistical classification framework was built for diagnosing cytomegalovirus status from the catalog of TCR beta chain sequences. A later analysis assigned V and J genes by comparing TCR nucleotide sequences with IMGT/GENE-DB human TR gene sequences. A later analysis assigned CDR3 sequences and most-parsimonious VDJ recombination scenarios with the TCRdist pipeline. A later analysis defined each TCR beta chain by its CDR3 amino acid sequence plus V-gene family, and excluded reads lacking a unique V-gene family. To address suspected cross-contamination and a sequencing artifact, a later analysis removed under 600 highly shared, low-generation-probability nucleotide sequences. For each public chain, a later analysis derived a clonal expansion index from normalized ranks of inferred template counts within each repertoire. A later analysis computed generation probabilities with a VDJ recombination model fitted to out-of-frame rearrangements, and checked the results against IGoR. Hypergeometric tests were used in a later analysis to score TCR-TCR, TCR-HLA and TCR-CMV co-occurrence, with a repertoire-size bias correction applied to the TCR pairs. A later analysis estimated false discovery rates by permuting HLA or CMV assignments 20 times. In a later analysis, co-occurring TCRs were grouped using DBSCAN, with TCRdist sequence similarity added in when clustering inside HLA-allele-positive subsets. Repertoires with fewer than 30,000 or more than 120,000 public chains were left out of co-occurrence clustering, as were five repertoires with anomalous nucleotide sharing. TCRdb's version of the immuneACCESS table is confined to in-frame rearrangements and falls short of the full clone set. An unresolved V gene accounts for under half of the shortfall where checked; the remainder is of unknown origin. The V and J calls and the clone size are those of that table, but D and trimming were determined from the DNA. Here the sample has 170,000 or so clones; roughly 80% occur a single time. Of the sample, under 0.75% falls within the top ten clones.

The cohort consisted of some 730 healthy bone marrow donors. Cohort members were all nominally healthy when sampled, although unrecorded immune exposures were likely present. The donor was CMV seronegative and was included in the group of a few hundred seronegative cohort members. A peripheral blood sample was collected from each donor, and TCR beta sequencing was performed on peripheral blood mononuclear cells. Genomic DNA was extracted from the blood cell samples with the Qiagen DNeasy Blood Extraction Kit. This TCR was recovered from a boy between 10 and 17 years old in good health and CMV-seronegative. Material for sequencing was PBMCs.

The base sequence is TGTGCCAGCAGTGACAACCTGGAGTTGGGGAACACCGGGGAGCTGTTTTTT. This yields the protein CASSDNLELGNTGELFF. The rearrangement combines TRBV6-1 with TRBJ2-2; no D gene can be assigned with confidence. Taken from the germline V gene, the CDR1 and CDR2 loops are MNHNS and SASEGT. Inclusive of the bounding cysteine and phenylalanine, the CDR3 is 17 residues long. Just CDR3 DNA is preserved here, 51 bases in frame from base 1. V is clipped by 3 bases and J by 1 base, and the sequence between their germline boundaries is 15 bases long.